This is a list of T cell receptor beta chains from one sample in a study of blood T cell repertoires in COVID-19. Profiling relied on immunoSEQ multiplex PCR, and the TCRdb table lists in-frame clones only, not all of them. The profile shows 130,000 to 150,000 clones, 70% to 80% of them singletons. Sequences were obtained from peripheral blood. These receptors were obtained from a man in his sixties with acute or convalescent COVID-19. Each CDR3 is given with its conserved first and last residue. Fields, in order: CDR3 protein, CDR3 DNA, clone size, D gene, V gene, J gene. A D gene is named only where the DNA matches it firmly. Some rows have no size entry. The others give once, few or many, or a class for an expanded clone.

CASSLDYRAGTQYF	TGTGCCAGCAGCCTTGATTATAGAGCAGGAACGCAGTATTTT	.	.	TRBV27	TRBJ2-3
CASSLGDSLSYTF	TGTGCCAGCAGCTTAGGGGACAGCCTAAGCTACACCTTC	once	TRBD1	TRBV11-2	TRBJ1-2
CASSLVQAADTQYF	TGTGCCAGCAGCTTAGTACAGGCGGCAGATACGCAGTATTTT	.	.	TRBV7-2	TRBJ2-3
CASSARDRGPETQYF	TGTGCCAGCAGTGCGCGAGACAGGGGGCCAGAGACCCAGTACTTC	.	TRBD1	TRBV27	TRBJ2-5
CAWSVDGSYGYTF	TGTGCCTGGAGTGTAGATGGGAGCTATGGCTACACCTTC	.	.	TRBV30	TRBJ1-2
CASSPPPGREETQYF	TGTGCCAGCAGTCCCCCCCCGGGCAGGGAAGAGACCCAGTACTTC	.	.	TRBV6-2/TRBV6-3	TRBJ2-5
CASKIQGMNTEAFF	TGTGCCAGTAAGATTCAGGGTATGAACACTGAAGCTTTCTTT	.	.	TRBV19	TRBJ1-1
CASSPREDTEAFF	TGTGCCAGCTCACCACGGGAGGACACTGAAGCTTTCTTT	once	.	TRBV18	TRBJ1-1
CASREGGNEKLFF	TGTGCCAGCAGGGAGGGAGGGAATGAAAAACTGTTTTTT	.	.	TRBV6-5	TRBJ1-4
CASSVGPGTVNSPLHF	TGTGCCAGCAGCGTAGGCCCCGGGACAGTAAATTCACCCCTCCACTTT	.	TRBD1	TRBV9	TRBJ1-6